This is a list of T cell receptor beta chains from one sample in a study of shared clonotypes between healthy human individuals. Here immunoSEQ multiplex PCR was the method, and the copy in TCRdb shows in-frame clones only, minus some. The table lists around 1.4 million clones, approximately 98.5% of them singletons. The sequenced sample consisted of naive CD4+ T cells sorted from blood. The receptors shown here come from a man aged 25-45 years in good health. Each CDR3 is given with its conserved first and last residue. The D gene is left open where the match is weak. Clone size is not always given. Where it is, it says once, few, many or a class for expanded clones.

.	TRBV5-1	TRBJ2-1	TRBD2	CASSLTSGRIMLFF	TGCGCCAGCAGCTTGACTAGCGGGAGAATTATGCTGTTCTTC
.	TRBV12-5	TRBJ2-5	TRBD2	CASGLVLAEPGGGETQYF	TGTGCTAGTGGTTTGGTACTAGCGGAACCAGGTGGGGGAGAGACCCAGTACTTC
.	TRBV23-1	TRBJ2-7	.	CASRALSENEQYF	TGCGCCAGCAGGGCCCTCTCGGAGAACGAGCAGTACTTC
.	TRBV18	TRBJ1-1	.	CASSPRERNTEAFF	TGTGCCAGCTCACCTCGGGAGAGGAACACTGAAGCTTTCTTT
.	TRBV7-2	TRBJ2-4	.	CASSLGAVAKNIQYF	TGTGCCAGCAGCTTAGGGGCGGTAGCCAAAAACATTCAGTACTTC
once	TRBV19	TRBJ2-7	TRBD2	CASSLIAGAVGEQYF	TGTGCCAGTAGCTTAATAGCGGGAGCCGTGGGGGAGCAGTACTTC
.	TRBV11-2	TRBJ2-7	.	CASSFEGHEQYF	TGTGCCAGCAGCTTTGAGGGGCACGAGCAGTACTTC
.	TRBV5-1	TRBJ2-7	.	CASSPESYEQYF	TGCGCCAGCAGCCCCGAATCCTACGAGCAGTACTTC
.	TRBV10-3	TRBJ2-7	.	CAISRGAPEQYF	TGTGCCATCAGCAGGGGAGCTCCCGAGCAGTACTTC
once	TRBV2	TRBJ2-1	.	CASSPNEQFF	TGTGCCAGCAGTCCGAATGAGCAGTTCTTC
.	TRBV5-1	TRBJ1-2	TRBD1	CASSSTGNNGYTF	TGCGCCAGCAGCTCGACAGGGAATAATGGCTACACCTTC
.	TRBV25-1	TRBJ2-1	.	CASRDSGGPGSYNEQFF	TGTGCCAGCAGGGATTCCGGGGGACCAGGATCCTACAATGAGCAGTTCTTC
.	TRBV19	TRBJ1-5	.	CASSRGGLQNQPQHF	TGTGCCAGTAGCCGAGGGGGGTTACAGAATCAGCCCCAGCATTTT
.	TRBV4-1	TRBJ2-1	TRBD2	CASSRTSGYNEQFF	TGCGCCAGCAGCCGGACTAGCGGTTACAATGAGCAGTTCTTC
.	TRBV5-1	TRBJ1-3	.	CASSPGAGNTIYF	TGCGCCAGCAGTCCAGGGGCTGGAAACACCATATATTTT
once	TRBV6-5	TRBJ1-2	.	CASTNGGSGYTF	TGTGCCAGCACTAACGGGGGGTCTGGCTACACCTTC
.	TRBV19	TRBJ2-1	TRBD2	CASKVREGLYEQFF	TGTGCCAGTAAGGTGCGGGAGGGCCTTTACGAGCAGTTCTTC
.	TRBV6-5	TRBJ1-2	.	CASTPGRGTVGYTF	TGTGCCAGCACTCCCGGAAGGGGGACGGTTGGCTACACCTTC
.	TRBV28	TRBJ1-2	.	CASSLGAGDYGYTF	TGTGCCAGCAGTTTAGGAGCGGGGGACTATGGCTACACCTTC
.	TRBV18	TRBJ2-5	.	CASSRAGETQYF	TGTGCCAGCTCACGGGCGGGGGAGACCCAGTACTTC
.	TRBV10-2	TRBJ2-5	.	CASSALGREETQYF	TGCGCCAGCAGTGCTCTCGGTAGAGAAGAGACCCAGTACTTC
.	TRBV5-1	TRBJ1-2	TRBD1	CASSRDSLNYGYTF	TGCGCCAGCAGTAGGGACAGCCTTAACTATGGCTACACCTTC
.	TRBV5-1	TRBJ1-1	.	CASSFVGDPNTEAFF	TGCGCCAGCAGCTTCGTGGGGGACCCAAACACTGAAGCTTTCTTT
.	TRBV15	TRBJ2-1	.	CATSHKPGLRDNEQFF	TGTGCCACCAGCCACAAGCCGGGACTGAGAGATAATGAGCAGTTCTTC
.	TRBV4-3	TRBJ2-2	TRBD2	CASTPSASRLADGELFF	TGCGCCAGCACTCCTTCGGCCAGTAGACTAGCGGACGGGGAGCTGTTTTTT
.	TRBV9	TRBJ1-5	TRBD1	CASNRAGGFQPQHF	TGTGCCAGTAATCGGGCAGGGGGCTTTCAGCCCCAGCATTTT
.	TRBV4-3	TRBJ1-3	.	CASSPSGGSGNTIYF	TGCGCCAGCAGCCCTTCCGGGGGATCGGGAAACACCATATATTTT
.	TRBV25-1	TRBJ2-7	.	CASSQGFEQYF	TGTGCCAGCAGTCAGGGTTTCGAGCAGTACTTC
.	TRBV15	TRBJ1-5	.	CATSLDAGDQPQHF	TGTGCCACTTCGCTCGATGCAGGCGATCAGCCCCAGCATTTT
.	TRBV5-1	TRBJ2-7	TRBD2	CASSQEGWREGLGEQYF	TGCGCCAGCAGCCAGGAAGGTTGGAGGGAGGGATTGGGGGAGCAGTACTTC
once	TRBV18	TRBJ2-1	.	CASSPEVVYNEQFF	TGTGCCAGCTCACCAGAGGTCGTCTACAATGAGCAGTTCTTC
.	TRBV18	TRBJ2-3	.	CASSPATTVRPDTQYF	TGTGCCAGCTCACCAGCGACAACGGTTCGACCAGATACGCAGTATTTT
.	TRBV5-1	TRBJ2-3	.	CASSLDGGVTDTQYF	TGCGCCAGCAGCTTGGATGGGGGAGTCACAGATACGCAGTATTTT